The sequence of this TCR beta chain was determined in a study of PD-L1 blockade in urothelial cancer. About the study: About nine tenths of the roughly 30 patients were men whose urothelial cancer was bladder-origin. Study findings and constraints: Better survival was predicted when blood TCR clonality before treatment fell below the median.

As to this clone: The antigen remains undetermined.

Sequencing used immunoSEQ multiplex PCR; TCRdb keeps in-frame clones, though not all of them. The sample yields 65,000 to 85,000 clones, 80% to 95% seen once. This CDR3 is 14 amino acids long. V lost 3 bases to trimming and J lost 2 bases, with 11 bases between them. Per germline, CDR1 SGHAT and CDR2 FQNNGV. The sample's time point: peripheral blood 6 weeks after treatment start. Each individual provided 1 to 8 samples (taken pretreatment and on-treatment). This TCR derives from a woman at least 80 years old with urothelial cancer. The chain combines TRBV11-2 with TRBJ2-7; D is unresolved. The sequencing used PBMCs, collected around atezolizumab (anti-PD-L1) treatment. DNA of the CDR3: TGTGCCAGCAGCTTGGGCAGCCTAACCTACGAGCAGTACTTC. It codes for CASSLGSLTYEQYF.